The present T cell receptor (beta chain) was sequenced within a study of T cell changes during pregnancy in multiple sclerosis. This table comes from immunoSEQ multiplex PCR, and its TCRdb copy is limited to in-frame clones, with some not included. This sample has nearly 40,000 clones, with 90% to 95% found just once. Germline V lookup: CDR1 GTSNPN, CDR2 SVGIG (reference sequence). The CDR3 has 12 amino acids. V lost 2 bases to trimming and J lost 7 bases; unmatched junction nucleotides: 3. The sequence was obtained from a female donor with multiple sclerosis, enrolled in a pregnancy study. Sequencing used CD4+ T cells from peripheral blood mononuclear cells, obtained in the third trimester of pregnancy. V gene TRBV30 combines with J gene TRBJ1-1; TRBD1 matches 8 bases. The CDR3 bases are TGTGCCTGGAGTAAACAGGGGGGTGAAGCTTTCTTT. Encoded protein: CAWSKQGGEAFF. The full variable domain, with the rest looked up from reference TRBV30 and TRBJ1-1, is SQTIHQWPATLVQPVGSPLSLECTVEGTSNPNLYWYRQAAGRGLQLLFYSVGIGQISSEVPQNLSASRPQDRQFILSSKKLLLSDSGFYLCAWSKQGGEAFFGQGTRLTVV.